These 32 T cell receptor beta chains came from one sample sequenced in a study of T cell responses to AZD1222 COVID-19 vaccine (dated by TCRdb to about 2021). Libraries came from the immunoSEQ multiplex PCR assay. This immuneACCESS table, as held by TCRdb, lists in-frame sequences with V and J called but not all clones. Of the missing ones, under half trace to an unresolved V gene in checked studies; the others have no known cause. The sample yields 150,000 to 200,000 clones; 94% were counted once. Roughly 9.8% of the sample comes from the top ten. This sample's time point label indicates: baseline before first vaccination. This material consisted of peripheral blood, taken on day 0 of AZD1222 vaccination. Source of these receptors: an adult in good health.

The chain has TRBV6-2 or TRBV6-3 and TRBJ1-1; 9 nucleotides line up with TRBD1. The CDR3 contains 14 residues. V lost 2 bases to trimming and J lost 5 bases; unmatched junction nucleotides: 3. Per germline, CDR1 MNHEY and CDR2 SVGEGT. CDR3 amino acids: CASSYTGGRTEAFF. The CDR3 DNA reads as TGTGCCAGCAGTTACACAGGGGGCAGGACTGAAGCTTTCTTT.

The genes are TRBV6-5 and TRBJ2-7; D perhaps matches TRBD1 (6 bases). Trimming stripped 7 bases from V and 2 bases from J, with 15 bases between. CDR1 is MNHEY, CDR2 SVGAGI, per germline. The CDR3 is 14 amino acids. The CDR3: CASTEGTGPYEQYF. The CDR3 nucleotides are TGTGCCAGCACCGAAGGAACAGGGCCCTACGAGCAGTACTTC.

CDR3 loop: CASSETGLAGGNEQFF. The CDR3, as DNA: TGTGCCAGCAGCGAGACGGGACTAGCGGGTGGCAATGAGCAGTTCTTC. V usage is TRBV9 and J usage is TRBJ2-1, with 12 bases identical to TRBD2. With 3 bases clipped from V and 6 bases from J, the junction kept 7 bases outside the gene matches. The CDR3 contains 16 residues. Germline CDR1 reads SGDLS; CDR2 reads YYNGEE.

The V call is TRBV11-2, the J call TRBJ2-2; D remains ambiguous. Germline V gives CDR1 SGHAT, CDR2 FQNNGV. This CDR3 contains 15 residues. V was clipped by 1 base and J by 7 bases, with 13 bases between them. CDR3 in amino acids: CASSLGAAFSGELFF. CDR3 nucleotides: TGTGCCAGCAGCTTAGGGGCAGCCTTCAGCGGGGAGCTGTTTTTT. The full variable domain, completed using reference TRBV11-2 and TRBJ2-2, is EAGVAQSPRYKIIEKRQSVAFWCNPISGHATLYWYQQILGQGPKLLIQFQNNGVVDDSQLPKDRFSAERLKGVDSTLKIQPAKLEDSAVYLCASSLGAAFSGELFFGEGSRLTVL.

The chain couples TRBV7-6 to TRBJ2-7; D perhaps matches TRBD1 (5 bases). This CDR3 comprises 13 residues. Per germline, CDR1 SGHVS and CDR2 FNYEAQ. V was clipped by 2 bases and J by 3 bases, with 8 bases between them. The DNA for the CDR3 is TGTGCCAGCAGCTTATCTGACAGCTACGAGCAGTACTTC. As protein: CASSLSDSYEQYF.

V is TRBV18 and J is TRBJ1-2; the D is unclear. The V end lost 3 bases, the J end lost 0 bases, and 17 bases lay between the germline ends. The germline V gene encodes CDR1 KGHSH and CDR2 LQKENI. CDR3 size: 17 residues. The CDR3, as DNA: TGTGCCAGCTCACCCGTAATGACCTCTTGGGCTAACTATGGCTACACCTTC. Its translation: CASSPVMTSWANYGYTF.

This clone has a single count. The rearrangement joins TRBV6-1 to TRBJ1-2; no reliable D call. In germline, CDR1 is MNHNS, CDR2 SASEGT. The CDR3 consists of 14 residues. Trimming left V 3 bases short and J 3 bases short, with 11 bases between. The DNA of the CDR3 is TGTGCCAGCAGTGACCCTCCCAGATACTATGGCTACACCTTC. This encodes CASSDPPRYYGYTF.

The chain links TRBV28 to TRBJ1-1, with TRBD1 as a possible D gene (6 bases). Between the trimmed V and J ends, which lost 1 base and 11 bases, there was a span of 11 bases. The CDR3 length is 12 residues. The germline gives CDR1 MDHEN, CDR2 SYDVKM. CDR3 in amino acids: CASSLSPGAAFF. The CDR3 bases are TGTGCCAGCAGTTTATCCCCGGGGGCCGCTTTCTTT. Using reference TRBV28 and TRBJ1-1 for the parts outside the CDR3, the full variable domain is DVKVTQSSRYLVKRTGEKVFLECVQDMDHENMFWYRQDPGLGLRLIYFSYDVKMKEKGDIPEGYSVSREKKERFSLILESASTNQTSMYLCASSLSPGAAFFGQGTRLTVV.

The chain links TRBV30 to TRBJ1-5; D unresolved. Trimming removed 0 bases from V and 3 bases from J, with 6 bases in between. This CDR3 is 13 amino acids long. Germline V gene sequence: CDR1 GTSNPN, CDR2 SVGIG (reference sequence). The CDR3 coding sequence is TGTGCCTGGAGTGTCGGGGACAATCAGCCCCAGCATTTT. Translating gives CAWSVGDNQPQHF. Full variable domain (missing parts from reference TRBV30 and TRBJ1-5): SQTIHQWPATLVQPVGSPLSLECTVEGTSNPNLYWYRQAAGRGLQLLFYSVGIGQISSEVPQNLSASRPQDRQFILSSKKLLLSDSGFYLCAWSVGDNQPQHFGDGTRLSIL.

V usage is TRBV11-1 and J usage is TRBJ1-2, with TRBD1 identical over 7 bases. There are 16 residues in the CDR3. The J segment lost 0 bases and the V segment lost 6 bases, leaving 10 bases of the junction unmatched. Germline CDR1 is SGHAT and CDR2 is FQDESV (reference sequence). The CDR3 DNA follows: TGTGCCAGCAGTCCGAGAGGGACAGCTACTAACTATGGCTACACCTTC. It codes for CASSPRGTATNYGYTF.

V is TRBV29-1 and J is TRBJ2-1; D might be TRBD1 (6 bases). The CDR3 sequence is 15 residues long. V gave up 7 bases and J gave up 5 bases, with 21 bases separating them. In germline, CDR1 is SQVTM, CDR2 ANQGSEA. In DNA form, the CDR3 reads TGCAGCGGCCGGGACATCCTCGACGGCCACAATGAGCAGTTCTTC. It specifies CSGRDILDGHNEQFF.

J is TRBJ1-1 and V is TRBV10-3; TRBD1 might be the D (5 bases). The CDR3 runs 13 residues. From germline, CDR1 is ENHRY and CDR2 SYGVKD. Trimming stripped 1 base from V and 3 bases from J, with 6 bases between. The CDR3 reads CAISELGDTEAFF. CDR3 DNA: TGTGCCATCAGTGAGTTAGGGGACACTGAAGCTTTCTTT.

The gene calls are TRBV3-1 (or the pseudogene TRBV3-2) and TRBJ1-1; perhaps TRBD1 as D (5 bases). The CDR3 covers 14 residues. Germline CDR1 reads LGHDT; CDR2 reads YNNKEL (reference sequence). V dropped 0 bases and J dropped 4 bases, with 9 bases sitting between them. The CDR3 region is CASSQDRAGTEAFF. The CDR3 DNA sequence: TGTGCCAGCAGCCAAGACAGGGCGGGCACTGAAGCTTTCTTT.

DNA for the CDR3: TGCGCCAGCAGCCAAGTATTTAAGGGCTCTGGAAACACCATATATTTT. This encodes CASSQVFKGSGNTIYF. The chain carries TRBV4-1 and TRBJ1-3; D unclear. V was trimmed by 1 base and J by 0 bases, leaving 10 bases between them. The CDR3 is 16 amino acids. Per germline, CDR1 MGHRA and CDR2 YSYEKL.

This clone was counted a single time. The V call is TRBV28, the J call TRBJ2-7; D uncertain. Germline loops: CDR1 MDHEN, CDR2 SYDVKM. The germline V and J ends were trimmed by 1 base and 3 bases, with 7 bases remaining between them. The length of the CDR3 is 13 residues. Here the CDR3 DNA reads TGTGCCAGCAGTTTATTCAAGGGCTACGAGCAGTACTTC. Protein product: CASSLFKGYEQYF.

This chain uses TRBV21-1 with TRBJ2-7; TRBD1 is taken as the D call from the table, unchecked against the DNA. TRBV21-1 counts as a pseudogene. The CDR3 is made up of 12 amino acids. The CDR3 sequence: CASSGPRYEQYF. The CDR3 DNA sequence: TGTGCCAGCAGCGGCCCCCGTTACGAGCAGTACTTC.

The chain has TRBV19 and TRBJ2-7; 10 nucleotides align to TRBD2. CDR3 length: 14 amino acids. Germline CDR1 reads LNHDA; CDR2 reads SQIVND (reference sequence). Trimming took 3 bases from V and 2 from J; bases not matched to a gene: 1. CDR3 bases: TGTGCCAGTAGTATGAGCGGGGGGGCCTACGAGCAGTACTTC. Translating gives CASSMSGGAYEQYF.

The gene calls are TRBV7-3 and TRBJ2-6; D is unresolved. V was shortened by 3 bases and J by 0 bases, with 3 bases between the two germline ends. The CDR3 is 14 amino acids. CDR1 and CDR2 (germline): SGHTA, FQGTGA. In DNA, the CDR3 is TGTGCCAGCAGCTTTAACTCTGGGGCCAACGTCCTGACTTTC. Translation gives CASSFNSGANVLTF.

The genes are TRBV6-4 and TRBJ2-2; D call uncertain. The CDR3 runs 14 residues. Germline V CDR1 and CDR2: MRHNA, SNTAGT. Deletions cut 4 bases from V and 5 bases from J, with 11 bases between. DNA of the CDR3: TGTGCCAGCAGTGCCCACCCAGGAACCGGGGAGCTGTTTTTT. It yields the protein CASSAHPGTGELFF.

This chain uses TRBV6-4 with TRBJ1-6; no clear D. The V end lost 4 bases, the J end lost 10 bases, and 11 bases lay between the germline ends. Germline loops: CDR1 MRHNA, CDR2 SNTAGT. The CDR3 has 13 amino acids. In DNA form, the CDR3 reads TGTGCCAGCAGTGTTATCGGGAACTCACCCCTCCACTTT. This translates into CASSVIGNSPLHF.

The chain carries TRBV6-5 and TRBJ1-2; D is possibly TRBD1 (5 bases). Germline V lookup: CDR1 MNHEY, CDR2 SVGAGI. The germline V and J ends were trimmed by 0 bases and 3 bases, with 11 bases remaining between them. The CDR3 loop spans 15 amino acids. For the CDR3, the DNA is TGTGCCAGCAGTTACTCGTCAGGGATTGACTATGGCTACACCTTC. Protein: CASSYSSGIDYGYTF.

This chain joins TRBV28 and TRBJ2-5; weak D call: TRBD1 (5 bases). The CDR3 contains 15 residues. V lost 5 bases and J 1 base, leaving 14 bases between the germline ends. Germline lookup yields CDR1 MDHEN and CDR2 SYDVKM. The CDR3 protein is CASSQGAQLQETQYF. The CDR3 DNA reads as TGTGCCAGCAGTCAAGGGGCGCAACTCCAAGAGACCCAGTACTTC.

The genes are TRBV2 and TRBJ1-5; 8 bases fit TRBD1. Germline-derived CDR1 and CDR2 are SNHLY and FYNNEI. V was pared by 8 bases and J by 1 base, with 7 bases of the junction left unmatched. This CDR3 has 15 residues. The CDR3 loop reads CASEGRGHSNQPQHF. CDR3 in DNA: TGTGCCAGCGAGGGCAGGGGGCACAGCAATCAGCCCCAGCATTTT.

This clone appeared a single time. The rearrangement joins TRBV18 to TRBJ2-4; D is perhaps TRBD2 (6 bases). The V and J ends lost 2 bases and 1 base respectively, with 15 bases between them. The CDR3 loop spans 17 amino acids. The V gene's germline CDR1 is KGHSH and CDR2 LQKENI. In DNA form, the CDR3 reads TGTGCCAGCTCACCAGGTCTAGCGTTGAGTGCCAAAAACATTCAGTACTTC. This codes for CASSPGLALSAKNIQYF. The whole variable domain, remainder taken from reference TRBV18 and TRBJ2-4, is NAGVMQNPRHLVRRRGQEARLRCSPMKGHSHVYWYRQLPEEGLKFMVYLQKENIIDESGMPKERFSAEFPKEGPSILRIQQVVRGDSAAYFCASSPGLALSAKNIQYFGAGTRLSVL.

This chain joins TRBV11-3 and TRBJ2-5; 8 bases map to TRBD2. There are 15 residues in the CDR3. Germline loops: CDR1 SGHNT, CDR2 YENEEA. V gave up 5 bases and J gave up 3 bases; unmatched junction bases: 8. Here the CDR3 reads CASSAGLALKETQYF. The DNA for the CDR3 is TGTGCCAGCAGCGCCGGACTAGCCTTAAAAGAGACCCAGTACTTC. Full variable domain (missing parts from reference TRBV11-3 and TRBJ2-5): EAGVVQSPRYKIIEKKQPVAFWCNPISGHNTLYWYLQNLGQGPELLIRYENEEAVDDSQLPKDRFSAERLKGVDSTLKIQPAELGDSAVYLCASSAGLALKETQYFGPGTRLLVL.

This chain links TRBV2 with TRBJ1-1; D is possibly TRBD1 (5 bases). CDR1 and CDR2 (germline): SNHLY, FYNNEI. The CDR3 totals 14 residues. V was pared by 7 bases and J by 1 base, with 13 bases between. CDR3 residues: CASIMTDQNTEAFF. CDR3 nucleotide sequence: TGTGCCAGCATAATGACAGATCAGAACACTGAAGCTTTCTTT.

This CDR3 is CASSVGLGELFF. The CDR3 DNA is TGTGCCAGCAGCGTCGGACTAGGGGAGCTGTTTTTT. The V call is TRBV7-3, the J call TRBJ2-2; perhaps TRBD2 as D (6 bases). Trimming took off 5 bases at V and 8 bases at J, with 9 bases between the two ends. Germline assignment: CDR1 SGHTA and CDR2 FQGTGA. This CDR3 has 12 amino acids.

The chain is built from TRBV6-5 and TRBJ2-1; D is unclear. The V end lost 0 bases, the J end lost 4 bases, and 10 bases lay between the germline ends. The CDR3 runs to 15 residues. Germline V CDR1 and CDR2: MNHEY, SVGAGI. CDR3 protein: CASSYSPVRYNEQFF. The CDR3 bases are TGTGCCAGCAGTTACTCCCCGGTGAGATACAATGAGCAGTTCTTC.

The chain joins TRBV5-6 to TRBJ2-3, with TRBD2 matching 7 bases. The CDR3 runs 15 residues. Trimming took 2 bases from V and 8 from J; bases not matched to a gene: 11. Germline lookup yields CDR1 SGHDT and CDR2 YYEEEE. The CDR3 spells CASSFRTRGLSTQYF. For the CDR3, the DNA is TGTGCCAGCAGCTTTAGGACTAGGGGCCTTAGTACGCAGTATTTT.

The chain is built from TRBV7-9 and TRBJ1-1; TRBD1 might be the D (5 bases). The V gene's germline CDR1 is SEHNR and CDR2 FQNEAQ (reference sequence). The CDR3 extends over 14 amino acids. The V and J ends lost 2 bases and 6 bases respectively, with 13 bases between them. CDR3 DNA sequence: TGTGCCAGCAGCTTAAATGAGGGGCGCCCTGAAGCTTTCTTT. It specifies CASSLNEGRPEAFF.

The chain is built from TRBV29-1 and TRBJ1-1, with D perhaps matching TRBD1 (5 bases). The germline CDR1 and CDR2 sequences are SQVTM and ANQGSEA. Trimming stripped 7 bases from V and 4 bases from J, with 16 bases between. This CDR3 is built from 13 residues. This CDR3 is CSAGGTLSTEAFF. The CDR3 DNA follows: TGCAGCGCCGGAGGGACGTTGAGCACTGAAGCTTTCTTT.

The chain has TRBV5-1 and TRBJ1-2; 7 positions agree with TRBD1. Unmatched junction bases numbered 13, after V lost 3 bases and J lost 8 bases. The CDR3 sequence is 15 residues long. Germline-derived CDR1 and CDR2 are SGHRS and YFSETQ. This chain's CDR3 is CASSWGGQAAKGYTF. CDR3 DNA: TGCGCCAGCAGCTGGGGCGGACAGGCGGCAAAGGGCTACACCTTC.